The 2 T cell receptor beta chains listed next were all sequenced from one sample in a study of blood T cell repertoires in COVID-19. The data were produced by immunoSEQ multiplex PCR, yet TCRdb's version contains in-frame clones alone and is incomplete. The sample lists fewer than 400,000 clones; around nine tenths were seen once. Sequencing was carried out using peripheral blood. The receptors stem from a human donor in a cohort sampled during active COVID-19.

V gene TRBV6-5 combines with J gene TRBJ2-7; D remains unclear. Germline-derived CDR1 and CDR2 are MNHEY and SVGAGI. There are 14 residues in the CDR3. V was pared by 8 bases and J by 6 bases, with 20 bases between. CDR3 sequence (DNA): TGTGCCAGCTCTGGAAGTAGGTGGGCCTCCGAGCAGTACTTC. Translation: CASSGSRWASEQYF.

The chain is built from TRBV19 and TRBJ2-5, with TRBD2 matching over 12 bases. Germline trimming cut 6 bases from V and 2 bases from J; bases unmatched to any gene: 22. The CDR3 totals 21 residues. Germline CDR1 LNHDA, CDR2 SQIVND (reference sequence). CDR3 in DNA: TGTGCCAGTAGCCCAGGCCACGCTAGGCTAGCGGGGGGGCCTCCACAAGAGACCCAGTACTTC. This translates into CASSPGHARLAGGPPQETQYF.